This T cell receptor beta chain was obtained from a study of OX40 agonist ivuxolimab in advanced cancers. Study-wide context: Partial responses occurred in three patients (one hepatocellular carcinoma, two cutaneous melanoma).

Drawing of blood for sampling happened at baseline, at cycle 4 day 1, and at cycle 7 day 1. Study findings and constraints: Some nonresponders additionally presented with little normalized T-cell clonal expansion.

The assay was immunoSEQ multiplex PCR, and TCRdb's table has in-frame clones only and misses some. The sample contains 55,000 to 80,000 clones, more than 75% of which appear only once. A word on this clone: What it binds is unknown.

This CDR3 has 16 residues. The V gene's germline CDR1 is MDHEN and CDR2 SYDVKM. Trimming removed 2 bases from V and 2 bases from J, with 12 bases in between. The chain has TRBV28 and TRBJ1-4; D is perhaps TRBD1 (5 bases). The specimen was CD4+ or CD8+ T cells sorted from blood, collected in a trial of the OX40 agonist ivuxolimab. The TCR originated in an adult with an advanced solid tumor such as melanoma, head and neck, liver or kidney cancer. The chain's CDR3 is CASSLRGVGTNEKLFF. For the CDR3, the DNA is TGTGCCAGCAGTTTAAGGGGCGTTGGGACTAATGAAAAACTGTTTTTT.